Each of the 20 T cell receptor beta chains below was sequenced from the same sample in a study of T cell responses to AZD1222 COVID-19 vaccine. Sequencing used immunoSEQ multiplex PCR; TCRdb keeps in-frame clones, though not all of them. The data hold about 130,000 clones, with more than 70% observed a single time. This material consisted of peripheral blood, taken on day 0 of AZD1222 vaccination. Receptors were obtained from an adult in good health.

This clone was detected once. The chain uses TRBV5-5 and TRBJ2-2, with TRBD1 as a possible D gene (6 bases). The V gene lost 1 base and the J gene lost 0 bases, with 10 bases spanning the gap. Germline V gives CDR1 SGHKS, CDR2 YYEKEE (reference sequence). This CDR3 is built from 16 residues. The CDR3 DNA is TGTGCCAGCAGCTTGCTCGGACAGCCGAACACCGGGGAGCTGTTTTTT. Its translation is CASSLLGQPNTGELFF. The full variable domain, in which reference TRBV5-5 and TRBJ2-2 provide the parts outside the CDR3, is DAGVTQSPTHLIKTRGQQVTLRCSPISGHKSVSWYQQVLGQGPQFIFQYYEKEERGRGNFPDRFSARQFPNYSSELNVNALLLGDSALYLCASSLLGQPNTGELFFGEGSRLTVL.

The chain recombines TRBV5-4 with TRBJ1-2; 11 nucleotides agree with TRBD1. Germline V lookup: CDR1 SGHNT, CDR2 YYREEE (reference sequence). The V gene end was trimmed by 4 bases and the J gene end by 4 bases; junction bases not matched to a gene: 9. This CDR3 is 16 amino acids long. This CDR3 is CASSNGQGADLYGYTF. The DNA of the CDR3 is TGTGCCAGCAGCAACGGACAGGGGGCGGATCTCTATGGCTACACCTTC.

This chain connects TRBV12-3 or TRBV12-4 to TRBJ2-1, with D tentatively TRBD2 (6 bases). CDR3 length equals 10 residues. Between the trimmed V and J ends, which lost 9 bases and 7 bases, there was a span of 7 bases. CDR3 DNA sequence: TGTGCCAGTCGGGGGAATGAGCAGTTCTTC. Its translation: CASRGNEQFF.

DNA of the CDR3: TGTGCCAGCAGTTTCGCAGCGGGAACTGAAGCTTTCTTT. Amino acid sequence: CASSFAAGTEAFF. The J gene is TRBJ1-1, the V gene TRBV28; D is ambiguous. Germline CDR1 and CDR2: MDHEN and SYDVKM. The CDR3 runs to 13 residues. V gave up 3 bases and J gave up 5 bases, with 10 bases separating them. Complete variable domain (other parts from reference TRBV28 and TRBJ1-1): DVKVTQSSRYLVKRTGEKVFLECVQDMDHENMFWYRQDPGLGLRLIYFSYDVKMKEKGDIPEGYSVSREKKERFSLILESASTNQTSMYLCASSFAAGTEAFFGQGTRLTVV.

The DNA of the CDR3 is TGTGCCAGCAGCTTAGGACAGACCTCGCTCTATGGCTACACCTTC. This gives the protein CASSLGQTSLYGYTF. The V call is TRBV7-2, the J call TRBJ1-2, with D possibly being TRBD1 (5 bases). Deletions cut 1 base from V and 4 bases from J, with 13 bases between. CDR1 and CDR2 (germline): SGHTA, FQGNSA. The CDR3 is 15 amino acids.

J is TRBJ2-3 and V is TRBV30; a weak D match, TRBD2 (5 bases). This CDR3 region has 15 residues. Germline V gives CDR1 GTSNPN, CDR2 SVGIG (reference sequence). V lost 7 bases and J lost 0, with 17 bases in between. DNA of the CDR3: TGTGCCTTGGTTAGCGACTCCCATAGCACAGATACGCAGTATTTT. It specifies CALVSDSHSTDTQYF.

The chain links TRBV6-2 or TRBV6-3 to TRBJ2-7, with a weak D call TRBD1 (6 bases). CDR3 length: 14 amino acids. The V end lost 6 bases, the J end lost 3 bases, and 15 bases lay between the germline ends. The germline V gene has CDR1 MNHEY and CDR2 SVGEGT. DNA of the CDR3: TGTGCCAGCAGCCGAACAGGGATCGGCTACGAGCAGTACTTC. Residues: CASSRTGIGYEQYF.

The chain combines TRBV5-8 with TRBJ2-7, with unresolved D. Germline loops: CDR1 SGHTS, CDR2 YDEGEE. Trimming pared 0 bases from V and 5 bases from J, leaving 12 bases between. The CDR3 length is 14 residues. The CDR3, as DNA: TGTGCCAGCAGCTTGGGAGCAATCTGGCACGAGCAGTACTTC. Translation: CASSLGAIWHEQYF. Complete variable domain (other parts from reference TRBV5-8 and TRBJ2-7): EAGVTQSPTHLIKTRGQQATLRCSPISGHTSVYWYQQALGLGLQFLLWYDEGEERNRGNFPPRFSGRQFPNYSSELNVNALELEDSALYLCASSLGAIWHEQYFGPGTRLTVT.

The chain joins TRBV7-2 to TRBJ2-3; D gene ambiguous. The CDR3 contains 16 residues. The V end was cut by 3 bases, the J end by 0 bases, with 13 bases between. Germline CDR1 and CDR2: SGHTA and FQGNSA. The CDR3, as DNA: TGTGCCAGCAGCTTGTTGGGAATCTCTAGCACAGATACGCAGTATTTT. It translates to CASSLLGISSTDTQYF.

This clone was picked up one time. The CDR3 loop is CASSGGQGWELFF. CDR3 DNA sequence: TGTGCCAGCAGCGGGGGACAGGGGTGGGAGCTGTTTTTT. The J gene is TRBJ2-2, the V gene TRBV11-3, with TRBD1 identical over 10 bases. The germline gives CDR1 SGHNT, CDR2 YENEEA. The CDR3 covers 13 residues. V shed 5 bases and J 9 bases; nucleotides not matched to a gene: 3.

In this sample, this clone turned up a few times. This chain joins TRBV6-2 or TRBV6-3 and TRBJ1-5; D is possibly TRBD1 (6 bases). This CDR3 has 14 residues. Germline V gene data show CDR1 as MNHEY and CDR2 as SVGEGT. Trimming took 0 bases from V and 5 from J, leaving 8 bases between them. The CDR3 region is CASSYSGGYQPQHF. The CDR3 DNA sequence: TGTGCCAGCAGTTACTCAGGGGGTTATCAGCCCCAGCATTTT.

CDR3 region: CASNPWGAGDTQYF. The CDR3 DNA reads as TGTGCCAGCAATCCGTGGGGAGCGGGAGATACGCAGTATTTT. V is TRBV2 and J is TRBJ2-3; possible D gene TRBD2, 6 bases. The CDR3 is 14 residues long. Deletions cut 7 bases from V and 5 bases from J, with 16 bases between. CDR1 and CDR2 (germline): SNHLY, FYNNEI.

In DNA form, the CDR3 reads TGTGCCAGCAGTTCTACGGCTGGCTCACCCCTCCACTTT. Encoded protein: CASSSTAGSPLHF. The chain employs TRBV12-3 or TRBV12-4 and TRBJ1-6; no reliable D call. CDR3 length equals 13 residues. Between the trimmed V and J ends, which lost 4 bases and 10 bases, there was a span of 11 bases.

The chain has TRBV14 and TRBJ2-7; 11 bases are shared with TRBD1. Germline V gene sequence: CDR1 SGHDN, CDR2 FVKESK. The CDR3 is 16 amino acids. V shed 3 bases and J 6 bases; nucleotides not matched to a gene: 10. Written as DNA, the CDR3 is TGTGCCAGCAGCCACTACGGACAGGGGGCGCAAGGCGAGCAGTACTTC. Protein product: CASSHYGQGAQGEQYF.

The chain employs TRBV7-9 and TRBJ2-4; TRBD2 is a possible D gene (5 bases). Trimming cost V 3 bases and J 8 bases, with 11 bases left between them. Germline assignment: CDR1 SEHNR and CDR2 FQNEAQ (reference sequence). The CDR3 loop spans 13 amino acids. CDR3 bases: TGTGCCAGCAGCTTCCGGCCCGGGGACATTCAGTACTTC. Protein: CASSFRPGDIQYF.

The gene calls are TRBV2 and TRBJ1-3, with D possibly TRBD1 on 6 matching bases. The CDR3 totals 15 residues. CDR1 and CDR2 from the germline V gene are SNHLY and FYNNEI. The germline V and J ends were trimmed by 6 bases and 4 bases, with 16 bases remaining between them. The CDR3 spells CASSEQGFSGNTIYF. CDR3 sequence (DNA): TGTGCCAGCAGCGAACAGGGCTTCTCGGGAAACACCATATATTTT. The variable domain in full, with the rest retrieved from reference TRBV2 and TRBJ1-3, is EPEVTQTPSHQVTQMGQEVILRCVPISNHLYFYWYRQILGQKVEFLVSFYNNEISEKSEIFDDQFSVERPDGSNFTLKIRSTKLEDSAMYFCASSEQGFSGNTIYFGEGSWLTVV.

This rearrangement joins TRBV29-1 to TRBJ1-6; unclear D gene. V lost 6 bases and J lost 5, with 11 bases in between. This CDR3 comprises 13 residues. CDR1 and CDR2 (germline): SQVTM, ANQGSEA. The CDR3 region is CSVSRSHNSPLHF. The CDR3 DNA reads TGCAGCGTGAGCCGGTCCCATAATTCACCCCTCCACTTT. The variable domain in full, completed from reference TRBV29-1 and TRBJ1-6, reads SAVISQKPSRDICQRGTSLTIQCQVDSQVTMMFWYRQQPGQSLTLIATANQGSEATYESGFVIDKFPISRPNLTFSTLTVSNMSPEDSSIYLCSVSRSHNSPLHFGNGTRLTVT.

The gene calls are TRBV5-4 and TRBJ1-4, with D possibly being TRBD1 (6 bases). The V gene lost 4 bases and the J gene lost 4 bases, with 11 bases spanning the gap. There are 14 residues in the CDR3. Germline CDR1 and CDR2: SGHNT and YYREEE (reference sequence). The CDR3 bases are TGTGCCAGCAGCACCCGACAGGTTAATGAAAAACTGTTTTTT. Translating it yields CASSTRQVNEKLFF.

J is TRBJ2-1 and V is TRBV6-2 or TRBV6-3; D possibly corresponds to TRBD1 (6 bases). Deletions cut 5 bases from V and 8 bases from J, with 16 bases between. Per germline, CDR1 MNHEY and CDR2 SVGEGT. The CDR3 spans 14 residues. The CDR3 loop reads CASSSWAGADEQFF. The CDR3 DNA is TGTGCCAGCAGTAGTTGGGCAGGGGCGGATGAGCAGTTCTTC.

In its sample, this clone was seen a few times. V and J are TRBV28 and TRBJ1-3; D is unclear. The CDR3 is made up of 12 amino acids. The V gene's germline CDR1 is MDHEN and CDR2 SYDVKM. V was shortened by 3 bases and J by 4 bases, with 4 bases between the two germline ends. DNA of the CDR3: TGTGCCAGCAGTTTCGGAGGAAACACCATATATTTT. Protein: CASSFGGNTIYF.